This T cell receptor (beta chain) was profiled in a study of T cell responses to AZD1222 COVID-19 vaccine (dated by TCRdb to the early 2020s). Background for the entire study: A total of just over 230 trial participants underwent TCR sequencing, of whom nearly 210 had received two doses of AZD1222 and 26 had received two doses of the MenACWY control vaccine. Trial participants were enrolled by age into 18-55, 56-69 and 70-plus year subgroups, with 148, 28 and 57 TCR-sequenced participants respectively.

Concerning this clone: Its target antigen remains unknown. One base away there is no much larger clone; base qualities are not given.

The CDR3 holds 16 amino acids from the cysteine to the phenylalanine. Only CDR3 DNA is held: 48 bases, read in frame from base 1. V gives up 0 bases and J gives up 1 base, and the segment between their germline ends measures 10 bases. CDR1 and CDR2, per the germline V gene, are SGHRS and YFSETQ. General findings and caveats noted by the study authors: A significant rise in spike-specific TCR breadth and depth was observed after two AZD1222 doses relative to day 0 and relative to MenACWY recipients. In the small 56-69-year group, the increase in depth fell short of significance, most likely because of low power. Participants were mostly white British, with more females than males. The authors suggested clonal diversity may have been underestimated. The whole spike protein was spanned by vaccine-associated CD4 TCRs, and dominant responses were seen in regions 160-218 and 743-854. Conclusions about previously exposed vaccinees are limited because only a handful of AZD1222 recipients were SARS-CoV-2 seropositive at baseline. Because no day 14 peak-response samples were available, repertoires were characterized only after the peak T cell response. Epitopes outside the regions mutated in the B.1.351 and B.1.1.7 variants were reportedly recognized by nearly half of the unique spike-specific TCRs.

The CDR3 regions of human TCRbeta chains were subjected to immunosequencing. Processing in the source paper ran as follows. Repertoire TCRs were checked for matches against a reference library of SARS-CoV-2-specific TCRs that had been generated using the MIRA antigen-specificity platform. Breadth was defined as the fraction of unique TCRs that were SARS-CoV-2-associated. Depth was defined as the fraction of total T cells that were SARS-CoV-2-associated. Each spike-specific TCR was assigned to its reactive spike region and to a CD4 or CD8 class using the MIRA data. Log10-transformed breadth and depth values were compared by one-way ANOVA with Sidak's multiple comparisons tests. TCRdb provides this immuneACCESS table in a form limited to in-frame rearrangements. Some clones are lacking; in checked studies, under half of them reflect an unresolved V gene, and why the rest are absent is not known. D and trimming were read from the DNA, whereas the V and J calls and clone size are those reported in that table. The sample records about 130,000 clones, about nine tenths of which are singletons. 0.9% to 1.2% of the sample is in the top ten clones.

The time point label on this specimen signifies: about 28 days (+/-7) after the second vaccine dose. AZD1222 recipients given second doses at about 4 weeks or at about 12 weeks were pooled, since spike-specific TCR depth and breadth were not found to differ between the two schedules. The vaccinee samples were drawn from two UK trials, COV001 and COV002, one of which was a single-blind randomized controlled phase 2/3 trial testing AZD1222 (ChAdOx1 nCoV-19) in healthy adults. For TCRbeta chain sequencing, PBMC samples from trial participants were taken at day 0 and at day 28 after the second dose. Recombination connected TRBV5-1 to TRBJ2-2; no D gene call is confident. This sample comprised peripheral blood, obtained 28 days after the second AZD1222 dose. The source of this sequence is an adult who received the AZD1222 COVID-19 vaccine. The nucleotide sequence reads TGCGCCAGCAGCTTGGCGTCGAGCATGAACACCGGGGAGCTGTTTTTT. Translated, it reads CASSLASSMNTGELFF.